Shown below are 7 T cell receptor delta chains from a single sample sequenced in a study of gamma-delta T cells after stem cell transplantation. TCRdb re-processed the RT-PCR reads using CATT. The sample shows about 2,000 delta-chain clones, more than 11% of them seen only once. The sequenced material came from gamma-delta T cells. Source of these receptors: a human donor. It is not recorded whose cells these are; they may come from a transplant donor.

This clone has more than one count but fewer than ten. V usage is TRDV2 and J usage is TRDJ1; a weak D match, TRDD3 (5 bases). Per the germline V gene, CDR1 is GEAIGNYY and CDR2 is EKD. Trimming removed 0 bases at V and 5 bases at J, with 21 bases between. The CDR3 totals 17 residues. CDR3 sequence reads: CACDTVPPNRRDDKLIF. The CDR3 bases are TGTGCCTGTGACACCGTTCCACCCAACCGGAGGGATGATAAACTCATCTTT.

The genes are TRDV2 and TRDJ1; tentative D call: TRDD3 (5 bases). Germline CDR1 reads GEAIGNYY; CDR2 reads EKD. The CDR3 is 20 residues long. The V and J ends lost 0 bases and 0 bases respectively, with 25 bases between them. CDR3 residues: CACDTVKVWGALANTDKLIF. DNA for the CDR3: TGTGCCTGTGACACCGTTAAGGTATGGGGTGCCCTCGCTAACACCGATAAACTCATCTTT.

As concerns this clone: One end of the junction is discordant with germline, which a read error may explain. The chain uses TRDV2 and TRDJ3, with 7 bases fitting TRDD3. Germline-derived CDR1 and CDR2 are GEAIGNYY and EKD. This CDR3 is built from 20 residues. CDR3 nucleotides: TGTGCCTGTGACACCGTGTCGCTGGGGGTCACCTCCTGGGACACCCGCCAGATGTTTTTC. The encoded protein is CACDTVSLGVTSWDTRQMFF.

This sequence joins TRDV2 and TRDJ3, with 10 bases that match TRDD3. Here the J gene came from matching the DNA to germline, since TCRdb omits it. Trimming at V came to 0 bases and at J to 2 bases, leaving 0 bases not matched to a gene. The CDR3 length is 17 residues. CDR1 and CDR2 from the germline V gene are GEAIGNYY and EKD. The CDR3 DNA reads TGTGCCTGTGACACCCTGGGGGATACCTGGGACACCCGACAGATGTTTTTC. This translates into CACDTLGDTWDTRQMFF.

The chain employs TRDV2 and TRDJ1, with 9 bases matching TRDD3. Since TCRdb gives no J gene, matching the DNA to germline was used here to assign it. V shed 3 bases, J shed 6 bases, and the junction held 19 bases outside the gene matches. The V gene's germline CDR1 is GEAIGNYY and CDR2 EKD. CDR3 length: 18 residues. CDR3 nucleotide sequence: TGTGCCTGTGACCAGGGGGGGGATACTTTGGAGGTTGACCATAAACTCATCTTT. Translating gives CACDQGGDTLEVDHKLIF.

A word on this clone: A read error is possible here, since a much larger clone lies one base away. Different DNA sequences within this sample yield the same CDR3. The V and J genes are TRDV2 and TRDJ1; TRDD3 matches 9 bases. The CDR3 length is 18 residues. Looked up from germline, CDR1 is GEAIGNYY and CDR2 is EKD. In DNA form, the CDR3 reads TGTGCCTGTGACAAAATTTCCTCTTTTGGGGGATATTTGGGTAAACTCATCTTC. This codes for CACDKISSFGGYLGKLIF.

The chain has TRDV2 and TRDJ1; tentative D call: TRDD3 (5 bases). The V gene lost 4 bases and the J gene lost 0 bases, with 23 bases spanning the gap. The CDR3 sequence is 18 residues long. CDR1 and CDR2 from the germline V gene are GEAIGNYY and EKD. The CDR3 sequence: CACDGVRGATLYTDKLIF. The CDR3 region has the DNA TGTGCCTGTGATGGGGTGAGGGGGGCCACGCTGTACACCGATAAACTCATCTTT.